Detailed here is one TCR beta chain. In the same sample, other DNA sequences code for this CDR3. As processed by the authors: Amplification with reference gene primers provided the estimates of nucleated cell counts. Clones were read by immunoSEQ multiplex PCR, and TCRdb kept only the in-frame ones, dropping some. The V and J calls and the clone size are those of that table, but D and trimming were determined from the DNA. Of 200,000 to 250,000 clones listed, approximately 85% are singletons. The data were obtained in a study of blood T cell repertoires in COVID-19. Per the germline V gene, CDR1 is MDHEN and CDR2 is SYDVKM. There are 13 residues in the CDR3. With 6 bases clipped from V and 4 bases from J, the junction kept 4 bases outside the gene matches. Patients in Seattle were enrolled during active infection, then followed longitudinally.

Sequenced material: peripheral blood. This chain uses TRBV28 with TRBJ1-2, with 8 bases identical to TRBD1. The receptor comes from a woman in her 70s with COVID-19, enrolled during active disease. This CDR3 is CASSLGTGYGYTF. DNA for the CDR3: TGTGCCAGCAGCCTCGGGACAGGCTATGGCTACACCTTC.